Listed below are T cell receptor beta chains from one sample, sequenced in a study of cytomegalovirus exposure and HLA in healthy donors. The table came from immunoSEQ multiplex PCR; TCRdb's copy has only in-frame clones and leaves some out. Of about 130,000 clones in the sample, about 74% were seen once. Sequencing was done on a sample of PBMCs. Every receptor here comes from a man aged 40-49 years in good health and CMV-seropositive. Each CDR3 is given with its conserved first and last residue. A D gene is named only where the DNA matches it firmly. Size is omitted from some rows. Given values are once, few, many or a class for expanded clones.

>few|TRBV7-2|TRBJ2-3|TRBD2
TGTGCCAGCAGCTTAGCGTCTAGCGGGGGAGATACGCAGTATTTT
CASSLASSGGDTQYF
>NA|TRBV5-6|TRBJ1-1|NA
TGTGCCAGCAGCAGTTTTAACAGGGAGACCACTGAAGCTTTCTTT
CASSSFNRETTEAFF
>NA|TRBV27|TRBJ2-3|NA
TGTGCCAGCAGTTCCTCTAGCATAGCAGATACGCAGTATTTT
CASSSSSIADTQYF
>NA|TRBV6-5|TRBJ2-7|TRBD2
TGTGCCAGCATACCTTCGGGGGGGCCCTACGAGCAGTACTTC
CASIPSGGPYEQYF
>NA|TRBV7-9|TRBJ2-2|TRBD1
TGTGCCAGCAGCCAGTCCGGGACAGGGGTTTTCGGCACCGGGGAGCTGTTTTTT
CASSQSGTGVFGTGELFF
>NA|TRBV7-9|TRBJ2-2|TRBD1
TGTGCCAGCGGGACAGGGTTCACTGGGGAGCTGTTTTTT
CASGTGFTGELFF
>NA|TRBV27|TRBJ1-6|NA
TGTGCCAGCAGTTTAACGACAGGCGGCCTGACCAATTCACCCCTCCACTTT
CASSLTTGGLTNSPLHF
>NA|TRBV29-1|TRBJ2-7|NA
TGCAGCGTTGAAGCCCGGGACTCCTACGAGCAGTACTTC
CSVEARDSYEQYF
>few|TRBV5-1|TRBJ1-1|TRBD1
TGCGCCAGCAGCTACGGACAGGACACTGAAGCTTTCTTT
CASSYGQDTEAFF
>NA|TRBV7-2|TRBJ2-1|NA
TGTGCCAGCAGCTTAGGAGGGGGCAATGAGCAGTTCTTC
CASSLGGGNEQFF
>NA|TRBV11-2|TRBJ1-5|TRBD1
TGTGCCAGCAGCTTAGGAGGGACAGGGCGGCAGCCCCAGCATTTT
CASSLGGTGRQPQHF
>NA|TRBV6-5|TRBJ2-7|NA
TGTGCCAGCAGTTACTTAACCACCGGGACAAAATACGAGCAGTACTTC
CASSYLTTGTKYEQYF
>NA|TRBV25-1|TRBJ2-7|TRBD1
TGTGCCAGCAGTGAATGGGGACAGGGGGCCTACGAGCAGTACTTC
CASSEWGQGAYEQYF
>NA|TRBV19|TRBJ2-7|NA
TGTGCCAGTAGTATATCCGGATCGGGGTACGAGCAGTACTTC
CASSISGSGYEQYF
>NA|TRBV7-9|TRBJ2-5|NA
TGTGCCAGCAGCTTATCCGCGGAGGGGGAGACCCAGTACTTC
CASSLSAEGETQYF
>NA|TRBV6-1|TRBJ2-1|TRBD2
TGTGCCAGCAGTGGGCCTGACGGGGGGGGCTACAATGAGCAGTTCTTC
CASSGPDGGGYNEQFF
>NA|TRBV5-1|TRBJ2-6|NA
TGCGCCAGCAGCCCTAACCTGGTAGCCAACGTCCTGACTTTC
CASSPNLVANVLTF
>NA|TRBV14|TRBJ1-6|NA
TGTGCCAGCAGCCAAGCCACAGTTAGGAATTCACCCCTCCACTTT
CASSQATVRNSPLHF
>once|TRBV5-6|TRBJ1-3|NA
TGTGCCAGCAGCTTAGGGACTACAGGAAACACCATATATTTT
CASSLGTTGNTIYF
>NA|TRBV5-1|TRBJ2-5|TRBD2
TGCGCCAGCAGTCCCCGTCCTAGCGGGGGGACTCAAGAGACCCAGTACTTC
CASSPRPSGGTQETQYF
>NA|TRBV7-9|TRBJ1-2|TRBD1
TGTTCCAGCAGCGCACCGGGACAGGGGGTTTCACTTCGGTATGGCTACACCTTC
CSSSAPGQGVSLRYGYTF
>few|TRBV2|TRBJ1-2|NA
TGTGCCAGCGAGGTAACCAGGGGCCTAGGGAGCTATGGCTACACCTTC
CASEVTRGLGSYGYTF
>NA|TRBV9|TRBJ2-5|NA
TGTGCCAGCAGCGCCCGTTTACAGGGCCAAGAGACCCAGTACTTC
CASSARLQGQETQYF
>NA|TRBV29-1|TRBJ2-2|NA
TGCAGCGTCACTTACAGTGACACCGGGGAGCTGTTTTTT
CSVTYSDTGELFF
>NA|TRBV6-5|TRBJ2-2|TRBD1
TGTGCCAGCAGTCCGACAGGGTCTAACACCGGGGAGCTGTTTTTT
CASSPTGSNTGELFF
>NA|TRBV27|TRBJ1-4|TRBD1
TGTGCCAGCACCGGACAGGGAGGGGTATCAAATGAAAAACTGTTTTTT
CASTGQGGVSNEKLFF
>NA|TRBV6-4|TRBJ1-1|NA
TGTGCCAGCAGTCGGGATTGGCAGGACACTGAAGCTTTCTTT
CASSRDWQDTEAFF
>NA|TRBV28|TRBJ1-5|NA
TGTGCCAGCAGTTCCCCCGACGGAGGAAGTCATCAGCCCCAGCATTTT
CASSSPDGGSHQPQHF
>once|TRBV6-1|TRBJ2-3|NA
TGTGCCAGCAGTGGAGCCGGGGATAGCACAGATACGCAGTATTTT
CASSGAGDSTDTQYF